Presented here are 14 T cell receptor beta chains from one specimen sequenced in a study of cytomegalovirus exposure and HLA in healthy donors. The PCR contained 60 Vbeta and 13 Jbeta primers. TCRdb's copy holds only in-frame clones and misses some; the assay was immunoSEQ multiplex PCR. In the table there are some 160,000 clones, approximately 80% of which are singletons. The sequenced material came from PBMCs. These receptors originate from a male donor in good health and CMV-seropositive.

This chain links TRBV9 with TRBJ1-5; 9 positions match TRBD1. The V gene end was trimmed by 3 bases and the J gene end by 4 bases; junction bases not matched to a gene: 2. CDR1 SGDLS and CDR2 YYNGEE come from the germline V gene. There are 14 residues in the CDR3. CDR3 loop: CASSGGQGNQPQHF. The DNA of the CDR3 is TGTGCCAGCAGCGGAGGACAGGGGAATCAGCCCCAGCATTTT.

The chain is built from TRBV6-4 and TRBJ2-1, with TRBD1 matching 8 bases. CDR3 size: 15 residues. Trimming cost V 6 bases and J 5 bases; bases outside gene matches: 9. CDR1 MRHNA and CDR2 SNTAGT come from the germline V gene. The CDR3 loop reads CASSLEGQGNNEQFF. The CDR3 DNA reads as TGTGCCAGCAGCCTGGAAGGACAGGGTAACAATGAGCAGTTCTTC.

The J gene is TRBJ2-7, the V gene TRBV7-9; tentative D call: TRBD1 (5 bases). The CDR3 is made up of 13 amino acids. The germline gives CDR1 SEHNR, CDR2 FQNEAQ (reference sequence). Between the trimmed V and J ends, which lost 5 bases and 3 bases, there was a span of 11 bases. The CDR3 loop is CASSPETVYEQYF. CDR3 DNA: TGTGCCAGCAGCCCAGAGACAGTCTACGAGCAGTACTTC.

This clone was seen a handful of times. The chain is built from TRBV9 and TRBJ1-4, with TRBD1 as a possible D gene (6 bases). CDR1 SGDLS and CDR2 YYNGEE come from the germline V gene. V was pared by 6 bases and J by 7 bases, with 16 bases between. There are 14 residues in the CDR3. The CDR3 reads CASTLGGAGEKLFF. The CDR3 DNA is TGTGCCAGCACCCTGGGGGGGGCAGGTGAAAAACTGTTTTTT.

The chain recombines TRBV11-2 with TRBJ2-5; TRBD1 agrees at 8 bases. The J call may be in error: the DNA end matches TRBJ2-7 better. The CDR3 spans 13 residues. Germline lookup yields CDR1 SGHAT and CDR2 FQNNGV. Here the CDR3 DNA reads TGTGCCAGCGGCCGGGACAGGACCTACGAGCAGTACTTC. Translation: CASGRDRTYEQYF.

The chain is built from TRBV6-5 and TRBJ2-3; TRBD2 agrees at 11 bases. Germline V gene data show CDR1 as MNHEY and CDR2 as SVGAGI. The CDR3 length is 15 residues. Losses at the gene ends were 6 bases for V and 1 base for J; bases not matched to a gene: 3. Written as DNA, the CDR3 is TGTGCCAGCAGGACTAGCGGGATTCGCACAGATACGCAGTATTTT. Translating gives CASRTSGIRTDTQYF.

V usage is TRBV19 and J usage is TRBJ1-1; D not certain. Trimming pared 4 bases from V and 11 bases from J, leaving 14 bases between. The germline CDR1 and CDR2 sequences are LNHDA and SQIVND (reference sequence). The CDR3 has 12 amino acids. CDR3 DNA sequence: TGTGCCAGTAGTACCCCCCCCGGGGAGGCTTTCTTT. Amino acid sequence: CASSTPPGEAFF. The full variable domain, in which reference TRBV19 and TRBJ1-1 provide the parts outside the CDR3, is DGGITQSPKYLFRKEGQNVTLSCEQNLNHDAMYWYRQDPGQGLRLIYYSQIVNDFQKGDIAEGYSVSREKKESFPLTVTSAQKNPTAFYLCASSTPPGEAFFGQGTRLTVV.

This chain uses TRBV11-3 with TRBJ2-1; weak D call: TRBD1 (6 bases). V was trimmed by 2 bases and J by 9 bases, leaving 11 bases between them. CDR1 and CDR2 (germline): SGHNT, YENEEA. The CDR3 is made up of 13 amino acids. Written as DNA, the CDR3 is TGTGCCAGCAGCTTAATGGGGGCGGGTGAGCAGTTCTTC. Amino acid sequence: CASSLMGAGEQFF.

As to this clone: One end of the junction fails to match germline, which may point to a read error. As DNA, the CDR3 is TGCGCCAGCAGCCAAGATAAGGTTGGGCACAACACAGATACGCAGTGTTTT. It specifies CASSQDKVGHNTDTQCF. The V call is TRBV4-3, the J call TRBJ2-3; D is uncertain. This CDR3 spans 17 amino acids. Germline V gene data show CDR1 as LGHNA and CDR2 as YSLEER.

CDR3 in DNA: TGTGCCAGCAGCTTGGGGGGAGACAATCAGCCCCAGCATTTT. It yields the protein CASSLGGDNQPQHF. The chain recombines TRBV11-2 with TRBJ1-5; TRBD1 might be the D (5 bases). The CDR3 runs 14 residues. V was cut by 3 bases and J by 3 bases, with 9 bases left in between. The germline V gene has CDR1 SGHAT and CDR2 FQNNGV.

This CDR3 is CASSLRDSSTYEQYF. For the CDR3, the DNA is TGTGCCAGCAGCCTCCGGGACAGCTCGACCTACGAGCAGTACTTC. The rearrangement uses TRBV9 and TRBJ2-7; 7 nucleotides line up with TRBD1. Germline values: CDR1 SGDLS, CDR2 YYNGEE. J was trimmed by 2 bases and V by 4 bases; bases with no gene match: 9. The CDR3 length is 15 residues.

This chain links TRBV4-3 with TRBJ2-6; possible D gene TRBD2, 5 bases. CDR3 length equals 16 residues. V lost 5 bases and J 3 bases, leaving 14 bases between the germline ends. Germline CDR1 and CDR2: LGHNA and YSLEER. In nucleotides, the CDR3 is TGCGCCAGCAGCTCCCGGGATCGGGTTGGGGCCAACGTCCTGACTTTC. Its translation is CASSSRDRVGANVLTF.

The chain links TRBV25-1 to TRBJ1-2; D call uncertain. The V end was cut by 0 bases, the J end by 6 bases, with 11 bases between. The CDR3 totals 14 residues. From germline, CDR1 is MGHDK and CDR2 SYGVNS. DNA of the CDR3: TGTGCCAGCAGTGAATATAGTTCGACAAATGGCTACACCTTC. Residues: CASSEYSSTNGYTF.

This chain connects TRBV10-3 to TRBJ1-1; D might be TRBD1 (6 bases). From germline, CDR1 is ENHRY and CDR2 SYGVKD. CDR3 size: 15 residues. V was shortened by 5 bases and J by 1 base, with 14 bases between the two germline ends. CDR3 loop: CAISFSDSSNTEAFF. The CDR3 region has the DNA TGTGCCATCAGTTTTTCGGACAGTTCGAACACTGAAGCTTTCTTT.